This T cell receptor (beta chain) came from a study of cytomegalovirus exposure and HLA in healthy donors. The CDR3 totals 14 residues. V shed 8 bases and J 4 bases; nucleotides not matched to a gene: 9. CDR1 and CDR2 from the germline V gene are LNHNV and YYDKDF (reference sequence). Study-level findings and limits: About 87% or about 30% of the time was how often most TCR beta V segments were productive, according to an earlier analysis. Rates of TCR association differed by HLA locus in a later analysis, with DRB1 highest and HLA-C lowest.

Turning to this clone: What it binds is not known.

Donors were nominally healthy when sampled, though unrecorded immune exposures were likely. A multiplex PCR was run with 60 Vbeta primers and 13 Jbeta primers. Here immunoSEQ multiplex PCR was the method, and the copy in TCRdb shows in-frame clones only, minus some. This repertoire shows about 130,000 clones, 82% found once; its top ten account for around 2.5%. The V call is TRBV15, the J call TRBJ2-3, with 7 bases aligning to TRBD2. The sequenced sample was PBMCs. This sequence was found in a boy aged 2 to 10 in good health and CMV-seronegative. The CDR3 loop is CATRAGPSSDTQYF. The CDR3 coding sequence is TGTGCCACCCGAGCGGGGCCCTCTTCAGATACGCAGTATTTT. Using reference TRBV15 and TRBJ2-3 for the parts outside the CDR3, the full variable domain is DAMVIQNPRYQVTQFGKPVTLSCSQTLNHNVMYWYQQKSSQAPKLLFHYYDKDFNNEADTPDNFQSRRPNTSFCFLDIRSPGLGDTAMYLCATRAGPSSDTQYFGPGTRLTVL.